The clone carrying this T cell receptor beta chain has just one count. The sample has other DNA sequences that encode this CDR3 too. There are 14 residues in the CDR3. Trimming left V 1 base short and J 2 bases short, with 6 bases between. CDR1 is KGHSH, CDR2 LQKENI, per germline. The repertoire was sequenced with immunoSEQ multiplex PCR; TCRdb's copy has only in-frame clones and lacks some. The table lists 200,000 to 300,000 clones, 70% to 90% of them singletons. The data originate from a study of blood T cell repertoires in COVID-19. Study at large: Whether acute or convalescent, the COVID-19 samples came from the United States, Italy and Spain. PBMCs, B-cell-depleted T cells, or T cells were the source of the cDNA or gDNA that made up the material.

The chain is built from TRBV18 and TRBJ1-5; D is ambiguous. Input material: peripheral blood. The source of this sequence is a man aged 25 to 40 with active or convalescent COVID-19. The CDR3 DNA is TGTGCCAGCTCACCACGGGCAGGCAATCAGCCCCAGCATTTT. It translates to CASSPRAGNQPQHF. Filled out from reference TRBV18 and TRBJ1-5, the complete variable domain reads NAGVMQNPRHLVRRRGQEARLRCSPMKGHSHVYWYRQLPEEGLKFMVYLQKENIIDESGMPKERFSAEFPKEGPSILRIQQVVRGDSAAYFCASSPRAGNQPQHFGDGTRLSIL.